The clone carrying this TCR beta chain was detected a few times. Its antigen is not known. This record belongs to a study of cytotoxic CD8 clonotypes in ibrutinib-treated CLL. The CDR3 runs to 16 residues. V lost 6 bases to trimming and J lost 1 base, with 19 bases between them. Per the germline V gene, CDR1 is LNHDA and CDR2 is SQIVND (reference sequence). Sequenced by immunoSEQ multiplex PCR; TCRdb stores in-frame clones only, minus some. The sample includes about 160,000 clones, about 84% of them seen just once. General observations from the study: Sampling times, which were not matched between the groups, differed between sustained-remission patients and progressing patients.

The clonotype comes from a human donor with chronic lymphocytic leukemia. This chain joins TRBV19 and TRBJ2-7, with TRBD1 as a possible D gene (6 bases). This specimen was PBMCs, taken after 24 months of ibrutinib treatment. In nucleotides, the CDR3 is TGTGCCAGTAGGATAACAGGACAGCCGGGATCCTACGAGCAGTACTTC. This codes for CASRITGQPGSYEQYF.